These 19 T cell receptor beta chains share one sample of origin, sequenced in a study of blood T cell repertoires in COVID-19. TCRdb's table, derived via immunoSEQ multiplex PCR, lists solely in-frame clones and lacks some. The sample lists roughly 30,000 clones; approximately 84% were seen once. Sequenced: peripheral blood. These receptors were obtained from a woman aged 55-70 years with acute or convalescent COVID-19.

This clone was recorded a few times. The rearrangement joins TRBV4-2 to TRBJ2-3, with 11 bases identical to TRBD2. The CDR3 is 16 residues long. In germline, CDR1 is LGHNA, CDR2 YNFKEQ. J was trimmed by 3 bases and V by 0 bases; bases with no gene match: 2. The CDR3 reads CASSQDPSGGTDTQYF. The CDR3 DNA reads as TGTGCCAGCAGCCAAGACCCTAGCGGGGGGACAGATACGCAGTATTTT.

V usage is TRBV28 and J usage is TRBJ1-1; TRBD1 matches at 9 bases. J was trimmed by 4 bases and V by 6 bases; bases with no gene match: 9. Per germline, CDR1 MDHEN and CDR2 SYDVKM. The CDR3 runs 15 residues. CDR3: CASRGQGGSGTEAFF. CDR3 in DNA: TGTGCCAGCAGGGGACAGGGCGGGTCGGGCACTGAAGCTTTCTTT.

The chain carries TRBV6-2 or TRBV6-3 and TRBJ2-2, with 10 bases fitting TRBD2. Germline CDR1 reads MNHEY; CDR2 reads SVGEGT. V gave up 2 bases and J gave up 4 bases; unmatched junction bases: 4. The CDR3 is 16 residues long. The CDR3 region is CASSYTLAGVTGELFF. The CDR3 DNA follows: TGTGCCAGCAGTTACACCCTAGCGGGGGTCACCGGGGAGCTGTTTTTT.

This clone occurred a few times. This chain connects TRBV18 to TRBJ1-3; D is perhaps TRBD1 (6 bases). Per germline, CDR1 KGHSH and CDR2 LQKENI. The CDR3 is made up of 18 amino acids. With 0 bases removed from V and 4 bases from J, the gap between germline ends came to 19 bases. The CDR3 DNA reads as TGTGCCAGCTCACCACCCTCCAGGGGCGCCCTATCGGGAAACACCATATATTTT. As protein: CASSPPSRGALSGNTIYF.

This chain joins TRBV7-9 and TRBJ1-2, with 9 bases fitting TRBD1. In germline, CDR1 is SEHNR, CDR2 FQNEAQ (reference sequence). Trimming cost V 3 bases and J 8 bases; bases outside gene matches: 4. The CDR3 covers 13 residues. Written as DNA, the CDR3 is TGTGCCAGCAGCTTGGGGGGACAGGGAGGCTACACCTTC. Protein sequence: CASSLGGQGGYTF.

The rearrangement links TRBV7-9 to TRBJ2-2; no clear D. The V gene's germline CDR1 is SEHNR and CDR2 FQNEAQ (reference sequence). Trimming took off 2 bases at V and 0 bases at J, with 4 bases between the two ends. CDR3 length equals 14 residues. DNA of the CDR3: TGTGCCAGCAGCTTAAGAGCGAACACCGGGGAGCTGTTTTTT. Translating it yields CASSLRANTGELFF.

The chain links TRBV29-1 to TRBJ1-1; 9 bases align to TRBD1. This CDR3 contains 15 residues. Germline V gene lookup returns CDR1 SQVTM and CDR2 ANQGSEA. Germline trimming cut 7 bases from V and 4 bases from J; bases unmatched to any gene: 13. The CDR3 spells CSARSRGQGTTEAFF. The DNA of the CDR3 is TGCAGCGCCCGATCCCGAGGACAGGGGACCACTGAAGCTTTCTTT.

This clone was detected a few times. J is TRBJ1-1 and V is TRBV10-3, with D perhaps TRBD1 (5 bases). The CDR3 has 13 residues. Deletions cut 4 bases from V and 1 base from J, with 7 bases between. Germline V CDR1 and CDR2: ENHRY, SYGVKD. Here the CDR3 reads CAISGGGNTEAFF. In DNA form, the CDR3 reads TGTGCCATCAGTGGGGGGGGGAACACTGAAGCTTTCTTT.

The J gene is TRBJ2-1, the V gene TRBV21-1; the table gives TRBD2 as D, unverified against the DNA. TRBV21-1 is a pseudogene segment. The CDR3 loop spans 16 amino acids. The CDR3 region has the DNA TGTGCCAGCAGCAAAAGTCGAGAGGTTAGAAACAATGAGCAGTTCTTC. Translation gives CASSKSREVRNNEQFF.

The chain links TRBV5-6 to TRBJ2-2, with D unclear. Trimming removed 4 bases at V and 3 bases at J, with 13 bases between. Germline CDR1 and CDR2: SGHDT and YYEEEE. This CDR3 has 15 amino acids. CDR3 DNA sequence: TGTGCCAGCAGCCCAGACCGACTTGACACCGGGGAGCTGTTTTTT. Translating gives CASSPDRLDTGELFF.

This clone was counted once. The chain uses TRBV7-3 and TRBJ2-7; 7 bases fit TRBD1. CDR3 length equals 13 residues. V shed 1 base and J 5 bases; nucleotides not matched to a gene: 2. Germline V lookup: CDR1 SGHTA, CDR2 FQGTGA. Here the CDR3 DNA reads TGTGCCAGCAGCTTAAACAGGGGAAACGAGCAGTACTTC. Amino acid sequence: CASSLNRGNEQYF.

V and J are TRBV6-5 and TRBJ1-2; no firm D call. Trimming shortened V by 0 bases and J by 1 base, and 6 bases separated the two germline ends. CDR3 size: 14 residues. Germline V lookup: CDR1 MNHEY, CDR2 SVGAGI. The CDR3 protein is CASSYSGGNYGYTF. For the CDR3, the DNA is TGTGCCAGCAGTTACTCAGGCGGTAACTATGGCTACACCTTC.

The chain is built from TRBV5-1 and TRBJ1-5; D gene unclear. There are 15 residues in the CDR3. V was cut by 0 bases and J by 7 bases, with 14 bases left in between. CDR1 SGHRS and CDR2 YFSETQ come from the germline V gene. CDR3 amino acids: CASSLESGMGQPQHF. DNA of the CDR3: TGCGCCAGCAGCTTGGAGTCAGGAATGGGCCAGCCCCAGCATTTT.

J is TRBJ1-1 and V is TRBV3-1 (or the pseudogene TRBV3-2); perhaps TRBD1 as D (5 bases). Germline-derived CDR1 and CDR2 are LGHDT and YNNKEL (reference sequence). This CDR3 spans 12 amino acids. V shed 6 bases and J shed 0 bases, with 5 bases lying between them. In DNA, the CDR3 is TGTGCCAGCAGAGGGGTGAACACTGAAGCTTTCTTT. Translation: CASRGVNTEAFF.

This clone came up once. The V and J genes are TRBV27 and TRBJ1-1, with D maybe TRBD1 (5 bases). Germline V gene sequence: CDR1 MNHEY, CDR2 SMNVEV (reference sequence). V gave up 6 bases and J gave up 3 bases, with 26 bases separating them. The CDR3 totals 18 residues. This CDR3 is CASSPTPPGKRGHTEAFF. In DNA form, the CDR3 reads TGTGCCAGCAGCCCCACCCCACCAGGGAAAAGGGGTCACACTGAAGCTTTCTTT.

This chain joins TRBV27 and TRBJ2-1; 9 bases are shared with TRBD2. The germline V gene encodes CDR1 MNHEY and CDR2 SMNVEV (reference sequence). V shed 4 bases and J 0 bases; nucleotides not matched to a gene: 10. The CDR3 consists of 18 residues. CDR3 residues: CASSSRSGGLSSYNEQFF. CDR3 in DNA: TGTGCCAGCAGTTCAAGAAGCGGGGGGCTGAGCTCCTACAATGAGCAGTTCTTC.

The CDR3 sequence: CAIRVRGPDPQQYF. In nucleotides, the CDR3 is TGTGCCATCAGAGTTAGGGGGCCCGACCCCCAGCAGTACTTC. V usage is TRBV10-3 and J usage is TRBJ2-7, with 7 bases matching TRBD1. V dropped 6 bases and J dropped 8; count of bases not matched to a gene: 13. Germline-derived CDR1 and CDR2 are ENHRY and SYGVKD. This CDR3 contains 14 residues.

The chain employs TRBV6-5 and TRBJ1-2; 8 bases match TRBD1. From germline, CDR1 is MNHEY and CDR2 SVGAGI. This CDR3 is 13 amino acids long. V shed 7 bases and J 4 bases; nucleotides not matched to a gene: 5. DNA of the CDR3: TGTGCCAGCACCCTACAGGGGGGCTATGGCTACACCTTC. It yields the protein CASTLQGGYGYTF.

The table lists this clone with many counts. J is TRBJ2-7 and V is TRBV3-1 (or the pseudogene TRBV3-2); no reliable D call. Trimming took off 4 bases at V and 5 bases at J, with 15 bases between the two ends. CDR3 length equals 14 residues. CDR1 LGHDT and CDR2 YNNKEL come from the germline V gene (reference sequence). The CDR3 region is CASSPQIGANEQYF. Here the CDR3 DNA reads TGTGCCAGCAGCCCTCAAATTGGAGCCAACGAGCAGTACTTC.